These 17 T cell receptor beta chains came from one sample sequenced in a study of blood T cell repertoires in COVID-19. Libraries were prepared by immunoSEQ multiplex PCR; TCRdb keeps only in-frame clonotypes and omits some of them. Of 200,000 to 250,000 clones listed, about 90% are singletons. What was sequenced was peripheral blood. These receptors were taken from a man aged 25-45 years with COVID-19, enrolled during active disease.

V usage is TRBV10-3 and J usage is TRBJ2-7, with 10 positions matching TRBD1. This CDR3 comprises 13 residues. Germline V gene lookup returns CDR1 ENHRY and CDR2 SYGVKD. V lost 10 bases, J lost 5 bases, and 8 bases stayed unmatched. CDR3 amino acids: CATGGTGANEQYF. Here the CDR3 DNA reads TGTGCCACCGGGGGGACAGGGGCAAACGAGCAGTACTTC.

The chain links TRBV5-1 to TRBJ2-7, with 9 nucleotides matching TRBD1. CDR1 and CDR2 (germline): SGHRS, YFSETQ. The V and J ends lost 0 bases and 5 bases, in that order; junction bases with no gene match: 6. The CDR3 covers 15 residues. For the CDR3, the DNA is TGCGCCAGCAGCTTGGTTGGGACAGGGCCCAACGAGCAGTACTTC. This gives the protein CASSLVGTGPNEQYF.

DNA of the CDR3: TGTGCCACTCGGAGGGTCGGGAATGAGCAGTTCTTC. It codes for CATRRVGNEQFF. The chain has TRBV19 and TRBJ2-1, with D tentatively TRBD2 (6 bases). Germline V lookup: CDR1 LNHDA, CDR2 SQIVND (reference sequence). The V end lost 10 bases, the J end lost 7 bases, and 14 bases lay between the germline ends. CDR3 length equals 12 residues.

About this clone itself: The same CDR3 also results from other DNA sequences found in this sample. The rearrangement links TRBV6-4 to TRBJ2-7, with 11 bases identical to TRBD2. This CDR3 contains 14 residues. V lost 4 bases, J lost 6 bases, and 5 bases stayed unmatched. CDR1 and CDR2 from the germline V gene are MRHNA and SNTAGT. DNA of the CDR3: TGTGCCAGCAGTGTGCTAGCGGGAGGTAGCGAGCAGTACTTC. Protein product: CASSVLAGGSEQYF.

The chain carries TRBV9 and TRBJ2-3; D call uncertain. This CDR3 comprises 14 residues. V was cut by 4 bases and J by 1 base, with 10 bases left in between. The V gene's germline CDR1 is SGDLS and CDR2 YYNGEE. The CDR3 DNA follows: TGTGCCAGCAGCCTTCCCGAGGGCACAGATACGCAGTATTTT. Translation gives CASSLPEGTDTQYF. Filled out from reference TRBV9 and TRBJ2-3, the complete variable domain reads DSGVTQTPKHLITATGQRVTLRCSPRSGDLSVYWYQQSLDQGLQFLIQYYNGEERAKGNILERFSAQQFPDLHSELNLSSLELGDSALYFCASSLPEGTDTQYFGPGTRLTVL.

This chain links TRBV19 with TRBJ1-5, with 7 bases identical to TRBD1. V dropped 3 bases and J dropped 6; count of bases not matched to a gene: 11. The CDR3 runs 16 residues. Germline V gene lookup returns CDR1 LNHDA and CDR2 SQIVND (reference sequence). The CDR3 DNA is TGTGCCAGTAGTATTTCACCCACAGGGGAAACTCAGCCCCAGCATTTT. Its protein is CASSISPTGETQPQHF.

A note on this clone: Germline is not matched at one junction end, which may reflect a read error. The V call is TRBV7-3, the J call TRBJ1-1; D unclear. The length of the CDR3 is 12 residues. Germline lookup yields CDR1 SGHTA and CDR2 FQGTGA. CDR3 protein: CASSLLRGEVFF. DNA for the CDR3: TGTGCCAGCAGCTTGCTGCGGGGTGAAGTTTTCTTT.

The rearrangement links TRBV7-2 to TRBJ2-3; 8 bases line up with TRBD1. This CDR3 has 16 amino acids. Trimming at V came to 1 base and at J to 5 bases, leaving 8 bases not matched to a gene. In germline, CDR1 is SGHTA, CDR2 FQGNSA. The CDR3 reads CASSLGGQGAEDTQYF. The CDR3 coding sequence is TGTGCCAGCAGCTTAGGGGGCCAGGGGGCTGAAGATACGCAGTATTTT.

The rearrangement links TRBV6-5 to TRBJ1-4; 9 nucleotides match TRBD1. The CDR3 covers 12 residues. V lost 7 bases, J lost 8 bases, and 2 bases stayed unmatched. The germline V gene has CDR1 MNHEY and CDR2 SVGAGI. CDR3 region: CASMTGGEKLFF. CDR3 sequence (DNA): TGTGCCAGCATGACAGGGGGGGAAAAACTGTTTTTT.

The V and J genes are TRBV5-1 and TRBJ2-7; 7 bases map to TRBD2. The ends lost 4 bases at V and 4 bases at J; junction bases unmatched: 11. CDR3 size: 15 residues. Germline CDR1 is SGHRS and CDR2 is YFSETQ. CDR3 sequence: CASSMDGQGGYEQYF. CDR3 sequence (DNA): TGCGCCAGCAGCATGGACGGGCAGGGAGGGTACGAGCAGTACTTC.

The chain is built from TRBV30 and TRBJ1-1, with 8 bases lining up with TRBD1. J gave up 3 bases and V 0 bases, and 3 bases lay outside the gene matches. CDR1 GTSNPN and CDR2 SVGIG come from the germline V gene (reference sequence). This CDR3 region has 14 residues. CDR3 protein: CAWSVRGLDTEAFF. The CDR3 bases are TGTGCCTGGAGTGTCAGGGGGCTAGACACTGAAGCTTTCTTT.

The chain joins TRBV7-2 to TRBJ1-5, with D possibly being TRBD1 (6 bases). This CDR3 region has 15 residues. V was clipped by 1 base and J by 2 bases, with 9 bases between them. Germline V CDR1 and CDR2: SGHTA, FQGNSA. The CDR3 loop reads CASSLVSGGNQPQHF. DNA of the CDR3: TGTGCCAGCAGCTTAGTTTCAGGGGGCAATCAGCCCCAGCATTTT.

The rearrangement uses TRBV19 and TRBJ1-2, with D tentatively TRBD1 (5 bases). V gave up 5 bases and J gave up 4 bases, with 17 bases separating them. The CDR3 length is 15 residues. The germline V gene encodes CDR1 LNHDA and CDR2 SQIVND (reference sequence). The CDR3 DNA reads as TGTGCCAGTAGTCCCAACTCAGGGATACGCTATGGCTACACCTTC. Its protein product is CASSPNSGIRYGYTF.

The rearrangement links TRBV3-1 (or the pseudogene TRBV3-2) to TRBJ1-6; the match to TRBD1 covers 8 bases. From germline, CDR1 is LGHDT and CDR2 YNNKEL (reference sequence). Germline trimming cut 4 bases from V and 10 bases from J; bases unmatched to any gene: 9. The CDR3 runs to 15 residues. CDR3 region: CASSPRDRFGSPLHF. In DNA, the CDR3 is TGTGCCAGCAGCCCCCGGGACAGGTTTGGCTCACCCCTCCACTTT.

This clone is a singleton in its sample. V is TRBV5-6 and J is TRBJ1-2, with 8 bases aligning to TRBD1. Germline CDR1 SGHDT, CDR2 YYEEEE. The CDR3 has 17 residues. J was trimmed by 2 bases and V by 0 bases; bases with no gene match: 9. CDR3 bases: TGTGCCAGCAGCTTGGGTAGGACAGGGTTGCAGAACTATGGCTACACCTTC. Translated, it gives CASSLGRTGLQNYGYTF.

The chain recombines TRBV7-3 with TRBJ2-1, with 10 positions matching TRBD2. The CDR3 is made up of 14 amino acids. The germline gives CDR1 SGHTA, CDR2 FQGTGA. Trimming took 5 bases from V and 7 from J; bases not matched to a gene: 5. For the CDR3, the DNA is TGTGCCAGCAGCCAATCTAGCGGGAGTAATGAGCAGTTCTTC. Its translation is CASSQSSGSNEQFF.

The rearrangement links TRBV28 to TRBJ2-1, with 12 bases fitting TRBD2. CDR3 length: 16 amino acids. The junction had 12 bases not matched to a gene; V was cut back by 7 bases and J by 8 bases. Germline V CDR1 and CDR2: MDHEN, SYDVKM. The CDR3 reads CASIPLVLAGGDEQFF. CDR3 in DNA: TGTGCCAGCATCCCCCTAGTACTAGCGGGAGGCGATGAGCAGTTCTTC.